One and the same sample provided the 8 T cell receptor beta chains below, sequenced in a study of T cell repertoires in ileal Crohn's disease. The protocol was immunoSEQ multiplex PCR, while the TCRdb copy is restricted to in-frame clones and leaves out a portion. Of more than 12,000 clones in the sample, over 60% are singletons; the top ten hold under 5%. The sequenced material came from ileal tissue. Every receptor here comes from an adult with Crohn's disease.

The rearrangement joins TRBV6-1 to TRBJ2-1; a possible D gene is TRBD2 (6 bases). Germline-derived CDR1 and CDR2 are MNHNS and SASEGT. Trimming cost V 6 bases and J 8 bases, with 17 bases left between them. The CDR3 has 14 amino acids. The CDR3 here is CASRFKEGSHEQFF. The CDR3 region has the DNA TGTGCCAGCAGGTTTAAGGAGGGTAGCCATGAGCAGTTCTTC.

This clone showed up just a few times. The identical CDR3 is also encoded by other nucleotide sequences in the sample. The V gene is TRBV7-2, the J gene TRBJ2-5; D unclear. Germline V lookup: CDR1 SGHTA, CDR2 FQGNSA. The CDR3 consists of 15 residues. The V end lost 1 base, the J end lost 1 base, and 10 bases lay between the germline ends. The CDR3 bases are TGTGCCAGCAGCTTAGGGGCCAGCCTCCAAGAGACCCAGTACTTC. Translating gives CASSLGASLQETQYF.

V gene TRBV5-1 combines with J gene TRBJ1-2; 8 nucleotides line up with TRBD1. The germline V gene encodes CDR1 SGHRS and CDR2 YFSETQ. Losses at the gene ends were 7 bases for V and 0 bases for J; bases not matched to a gene: 5. The CDR3 runs 14 residues. The chain's CDR3 is CASGQGGTNYGYTF. CDR3 sequence (DNA): TGCGCCAGCGGACAGGGAGGGACTAACTATGGCTACACCTTC.

The chain has TRBV5-5 and TRBJ2-3, with D possibly being TRBD1 (6 bases). Trimming cost V 4 bases and J 6 bases, with 21 bases left between them. Germline V gene data show CDR1 as SGHKS and CDR2 as YYEKEE (reference sequence). CDR3 length: 16 residues. For the CDR3, the DNA is TGTGCCAGCAGCCAAGCGGTTAACCGGGACATCGATACGCAGTATTTT. Its protein product is CASSQAVNRDIDTQYF.

The rearrangement links TRBV5-5 to TRBJ1-2; D uncertain. Trimming pared 3 bases from V and 5 bases from J, leaving 11 bases between. Germline V gene sequence: CDR1 SGHKS, CDR2 YYEKEE (reference sequence). There are 13 residues in the CDR3. The CDR3 loop reads CASSSMEGYGYTF. As DNA, the CDR3 is TGTGCCAGCAGCTCCATGGAGGGATATGGCTACACCTTC.

The chain joins TRBV21-1 to TRBJ2-7; the listed D gene, TRBD1, was not tested against the DNA. TRBV21-1 is annotated as a pseudogene. CDR3 length equals 15 residues. CDR3 DNA: TGTGCCAGCAGCAAAAAGGGGTTCAGGGAAATCGAGCAGTACTTC. Residues: CASSKKGFREIEQYF.

The chain couples TRBV2 to TRBJ2-7; TRBD1 might be the D (5 bases). The CDR3 consists of 14 residues. From germline, CDR1 is SNHLY and CDR2 FYNNEI. Trimming cost V 5 bases and J 3 bases, with 14 bases left between them. This chain's CDR3 is CASSQAGQIYEQYF. In nucleotides, the CDR3 is TGTGCCAGCAGTCAGGCCGGACAAATCTACGAGCAGTACTTC.

The chain is built from TRBV13 and TRBJ1-1; a weak D match, TRBD1 (5 bases). The V end was cut by 7 bases, the J end by 0 bases, with 6 bases between. Per germline, CDR1 PRHDT and CDR2 FYEKMQ (reference sequence). This CDR3 spans 12 amino acids. The CDR3 protein is CASMTVNTEAFF. CDR3 DNA sequence: TGTGCCAGCATGACAGTGAACACTGAAGCTTTCTTT.